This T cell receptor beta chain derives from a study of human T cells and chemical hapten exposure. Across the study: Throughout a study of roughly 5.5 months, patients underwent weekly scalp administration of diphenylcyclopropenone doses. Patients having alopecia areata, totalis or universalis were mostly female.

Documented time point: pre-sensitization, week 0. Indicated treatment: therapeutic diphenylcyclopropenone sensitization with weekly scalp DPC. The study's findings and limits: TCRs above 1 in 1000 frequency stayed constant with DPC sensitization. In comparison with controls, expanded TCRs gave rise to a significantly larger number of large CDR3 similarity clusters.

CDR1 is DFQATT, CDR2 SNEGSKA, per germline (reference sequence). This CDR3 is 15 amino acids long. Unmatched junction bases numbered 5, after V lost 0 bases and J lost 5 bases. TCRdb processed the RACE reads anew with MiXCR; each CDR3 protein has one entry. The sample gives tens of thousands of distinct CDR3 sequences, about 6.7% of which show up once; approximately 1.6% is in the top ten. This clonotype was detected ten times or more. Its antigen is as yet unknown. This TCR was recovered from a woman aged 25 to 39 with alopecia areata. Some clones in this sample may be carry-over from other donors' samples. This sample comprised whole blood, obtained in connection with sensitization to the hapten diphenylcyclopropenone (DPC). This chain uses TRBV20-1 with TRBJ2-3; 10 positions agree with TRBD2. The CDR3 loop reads CSARDRLAGEDTQYF. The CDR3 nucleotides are TGCAGTGCTAGAGATCGGCTAGCGGGGGAAGATACGCAGTATTTT.